One T cell receptor beta chain is described in this entry. Its antigen is currently unknown. The CDR3 is 15 amino acids. These data come from a study of T cell responses to AZD1222 COVID-19 vaccine. Study in general: Combined were second doses at about 4 or about 12 weeks.

Study-level results: Reportedly, nearly half the spike-specific TCRs target unmutated variant regions. There were mostly white British donors and more females than males, and clonal diversity was possibly underestimated. At baseline, just 5 or 6 AZD1222 recipients tested seropositive.

The repertoire was sequenced with immunoSEQ multiplex PCR; TCRdb's copy has only in-frame clones and lacks some. The table has 90,000 to 110,000 clones, nearly 90% seen once. The rearrangement joins TRBV21-1 to TRBJ1-2. TRBV21-1 corresponds to a pseudogene. This sequence originates from an adult in good health. Specimen: peripheral blood, collected on day 0 of AZD1222 vaccination. CDR3 loop: CASSKVLGGSYGYTF. CDR3 coding DNA: TGTGCCAGCAGCAAAGTCTTAGGGGGGAGCTATGGCTACACCTTC.